Listed here are 16 T cell receptor beta chains from one sample, sequenced in a study of technical replicates of blood from a few donors. Sequencing used immunoSEQ multiplex PCR; TCRdb keeps in-frame clones, though not all of them. The repertoire consists of 100,000 or so clones, with 90% to 95% occurring once and the leading ten covering roughly 0.24%. Sequenced input: T cells isolated from PBMCs. Receptors were obtained from a human donor in good health.

The chain has TRBV30 and TRBJ1-2, with 10 bases aligning to TRBD1. CDR3 length equals 13 residues. Trimming took 4 bases from V and 8 from J; bases not matched to a gene: 7. Germline loops: CDR1 GTSNPN, CDR2 SVGIG (reference sequence). The CDR3 loop reads CAWTGQGFGGYTF. DNA of the CDR3: TGTGCCTGGACGGGACAGGGGTTTGGCGGCTACACCTTC.

This chain connects TRBV29-1 to TRBJ2-2; 8 bases map to TRBD2. The CDR3 length is 13 residues. The V gene end was trimmed by 6 bases and the J gene end by 5 bases; junction bases not matched to a gene: 5. Germline V lookup: CDR1 SQVTM, CDR2 ANQGSEA. This CDR3 is CSVPTSATGELFF. Written as DNA, the CDR3 is TGCAGCGTCCCGACTAGCGCGACCGGGGAGCTGTTTTTT.

The chain links TRBV5-1 to TRBJ2-7, with D possibly matching TRBD2 (5 bases). The CDR3 sequence is 15 residues long. Germline values: CDR1 SGHRS, CDR2 YFSETQ. Trimming took off 2 bases at V and 3 bases at J, with 15 bases between the two ends. The chain's CDR3 is CASSFRSASHYEQYF. The CDR3 DNA reads as TGCGCCAGCAGCTTCCGTAGCGCGAGTCACTACGAGCAGTACTTC.

This chain joins TRBV19 and TRBJ2-5, with 9 positions matching TRBD1. V trimming: 5 bases; J trimming: 2 bases; junction bases outside the gene matches: 6. Per the germline V gene, CDR1 is LNHDA and CDR2 is SQIVND (reference sequence). CDR3 length: 15 residues. This CDR3 reads CASSAGQGSQETQYF. DNA of the CDR3: TGTGCCAGTAGTGCAGGACAGGGGTCTCAAGAGACCCAGTACTTC.

This clone was counted once. V usage is TRBV7-2 and J usage is TRBJ1-5; D possibly corresponds to TRBD1 (5 bases). This CDR3 is built from 15 residues. The V end was cut by 1 base, the J end by 5 bases, with 12 bases between. CDR1 is SGHTA and CDR2 is FQGNSA in the germline V gene. CDR3 bases: TGTGCCAGCAGCTTAGGGGGCTCCGATCATCAGCCCCAGCATTTT. Translating gives CASSLGGSDHQPQHF. Filled out from reference TRBV7-2 and TRBJ1-5, the complete variable domain reads GAGVSQSPSNKVTEKGKDVELRCDPISGHTALYWYRQSLGQGLEFLIYFQGNSAPDKSGLPSDRFSAERTGGSVSTLTIQRTQQEDSAVYLCASSLGGSDHQPQHFGDGTRLSIL.

V gene TRBV4-1 combines with J gene TRBJ2-7; D unclear. Germline lookup yields CDR1 MGHRA and CDR2 YSYEKL. The CDR3 runs 18 residues. V lost 0 bases and J lost 7, with 25 bases in between. CDR3 sequence reads: CASSQDPHSITSLYEQYF. In DNA form, the CDR3 reads TGCGCCAGCAGCCAAGATCCCCACTCCATAACTTCCCTTTATGAGCAGTACTTC.

The CDR3, as DNA: TGTGCCAGCAGCACTCCAGCGTCCTACGAGCAGTACTTC. The encoded protein is CASSTPASYEQYF. The rearrangement uses TRBV5-5 and TRBJ2-7; D is unclear. The CDR3 loop spans 13 amino acids. Trimming cost V 4 bases and J 1 base, with 9 bases left between them. Germline-derived CDR1 and CDR2 are SGHKS and YYEKEE (reference sequence).

This clone has a single count. J is TRBJ1-6 and V is TRBV2; 9 nucleotides align to TRBD1. CDR3 length: 12 amino acids. Looked up from germline, CDR1 is SNHLY and CDR2 is FYNNEI. J was trimmed by 10 bases and V by 8 bases; bases with no gene match: 3. CDR3 loop: CASRDRESPLHF. CDR3 DNA: TGTGCCAGCCGGGACAGGGAATCACCCCTCCACTTT.

The chain employs TRBV18 and TRBJ1-2; a possible D gene is TRBD1 (5 bases). Deletions cut 4 bases from V and 0 bases from J, with 15 bases between. There are 16 residues in the CDR3. Germline CDR1 and CDR2: KGHSH and LQKENI. The CDR3 protein is CASSRPGDRANYGYTF. The CDR3 DNA follows: TGTGCCAGCTCACGCCCTGGCGACAGAGCTAACTATGGCTACACCTTC.

The V call is TRBV15, the J call TRBJ1-4; D not certain. The CDR3 sequence is 14 residues long. Germline V gene sequence: CDR1 LNHNV, CDR2 YYDKDF (reference sequence). V was cut by 4 bases and J by 8 bases, with 14 bases left in between. The CDR3, as DNA: TGTGCCACCAGCACCCCCGCCGCGGGGGAAAAACTGTTTTTT. Residues: CATSTPAAGEKLFF.

The chain joins TRBV4-1 to TRBJ1-4; D is undetermined. Germline values: CDR1 MGHRA, CDR2 YSYEKL. This CDR3 is 16 amino acids long. The V end lost 3 bases, the J end lost 0 bases, and 11 bases lay between the germline ends. Here the CDR3 reads CASSQTPVATNEKLFF. The CDR3 DNA is TGCGCCAGCAGCCAGACTCCTGTTGCAACTAATGAAAAACTGTTTTTT.

The chain combines TRBV4-2 with TRBJ2-5; perhaps TRBD2 as D (5 bases). The CDR3 extends over 13 amino acids. V was trimmed by 3 bases and J by 5 bases, leaving 10 bases between them. Germline V gives CDR1 LGHNA, CDR2 YNFKEQ. The CDR3 DNA reads TGTGCCAGCAGCCACGGGGTAGGGGAGACCCAGTACTTC. It encodes CASSHGVGETQYF.

The chain carries TRBV28 and TRBJ2-3, with TRBD1 as a possible D gene (6 bases). CDR3 length: 18 amino acids. Germline V gives CDR1 MDHEN, CDR2 SYDVKM. The V gene lost 1 base and the J gene lost 0 bases, with 17 bases spanning the gap. For the CDR3, the DNA is TGTGCCAGCAGTTTATTGGGCGCTAGAGGGGGTAGCACAGATACGCAGTATTTT. Its protein product is CASSLLGARGGSTDTQYF.

V gene TRBV5-1 combines with J gene TRBJ2-2; 7 bases line up with TRBD1. Germline assignment: CDR1 SGHRS and CDR2 YFSETQ. J gave up 1 base and V 4 bases, and 7 bases lay outside the gene matches. The CDR3 has 16 residues. This CDR3 reads CASSVRQGENTGELFF. For the CDR3, the DNA is TGCGCCAGCAGCGTCCGACAGGGAGAGAACACCGGGGAGCTGTTTTTT. Full variable domain (missing parts from reference TRBV5-1 and TRBJ2-2): KAGVTQTPRYLIKTRGQQVTLSCSPISGHRSVSWYQQTPGQGLQFLFEYFSETQRNKGNFPGRFSGRQFSNSRSEMNVSTLELGDSALYLCASSVRQGENTGELFFGEGSRLTVL.

In regard to this clone: Different DNA sequences within this sample yield the same CDR3. The V and J genes are TRBV28 and TRBJ2-3; weak D call: TRBD2 (6 bases). CDR3 size: 13 residues. V was cut by 8 bases and J by 2 bases, with 11 bases left in between. The germline CDR1 and CDR2 sequences are MDHEN and SYDVKM. CDR3 loop: CASSGTSTDTQYF. Written as DNA, the CDR3 is TGTGCCAGCTCTGGGACTTCCACAGATACGCAGTATTTT.

This chain links TRBV21-1 with TRBJ2-7; TRBD2 is the table's D call, not checked against the DNA. TRBV21-1 is a pseudogene. The CDR3 spans 14 residues. CDR3 bases: TGTGCCAGCAGTACCCCGGGGATTCGATACGAGCAGTACTTC. It encodes CASSTPGIRYEQYF.